The present entry profiles one T cell receptor (beta chain) with its context. Its antigen is undetermined. The CDR3 is 13 residues long. CDR1 SEHNR and CDR2 FQNEAQ come from the germline V gene (reference sequence). V shed 4 bases and J 5 bases; nucleotides not matched to a gene: 4. The data were taken from a study of chemoradiotherapy in HPV16-positive cancers. Study conclusions and caveats: In HPV16-positive patients, HPV-responsive T-cell expansion tracked better recurrence-free survival. Non-HPV-specific T cells did not expand in tumors during treatment, whereas candidate HPV-specific clones and E7-related motifs did.

Repertoires were sampled repeatedly during chemoradiotherapy. TCRdb's table, derived via immunoSEQ multiplex PCR, lists solely in-frame clones and lacks some. The sample gives about 29,000 clones, approximately 93% of which show up once; approximately 18% is in the top ten. The sequence was collected from a human donor with HPV-associated anogenital cancer. This rearrangement joins TRBV7-9 to TRBJ2-5; 7 bases are shared with TRBD2. The specimen was blood, collected from a patient who underwent chemoradiotherapy. The CDR3 sequence is CASSSGGGETQYF. The CDR3 DNA follows: TGTGCCAGCAGCTCGGGGGGTGGTGAGACCCAGTACTTC.